These T cell receptor beta chains were read from a single sample in a study of cytomegalovirus exposure and HLA in healthy donors. The data were produced by immunoSEQ multiplex PCR, yet TCRdb's version contains in-frame clones alone and is incomplete. The sample lists 110,000 to 150,000 clones, approximately 94% occurring once. The sample comprised PBMCs. These receptors all come from a man aged 18 to 35 in good health and CMV-seropositive. The CDR3 runs from the conserved cysteine through the conserved F or W. A D gene is named only where the DNA matches it firmly. For some rows the clone size is stated as once, few or many, or as a class when expanded; others skip it.

.,.,TRBJ2-7,TRBV2,CASSALTGGEQYF,TGTGCCAGCAGTGCTCTAACCGGAGGCGAGCAGTACTTC
.,.,TRBJ1-2,TRBV19,CASRGIRGEGYTF,TGTGCCAGTAGGGGAATCAGGGGTGAAGGCTACACCTTC
once,.,TRBJ2-7,TRBV28,CASRRRDRWENEQYF,TGTGCCAGCAGGAGACGTGACAGGTGGGAGAACGAGCAGTACTTC
.,TRBD1,TRBJ2-7,TRBV28,CASSLLGATGSFEQYF,TGTGCCAGCAGTTTACTAGGGGCGACAGGGTCCTTCGAGCAGTACTTC
.,.,TRBJ2-7,TRBV5-1,CASSLTVSYEQYF,TGCGCCAGCAGCTTGACAGTTTCCTACGAGCAGTACTTC
.,.,TRBJ2-6,TRBV9,CASSVASSPSSGANVLTF,TGTGCCAGCAGCGTAGCAAGTAGCCCGAGCTCTGGGGCCAACGTCCTGACTTTC
once,TRBD1,TRBJ2-4,TRBV10-3,CAISEGDSKNIQYF,TGTGCCATCAGTGAGGGGGACAGCAAAAACATTCAGTACTTC
.,TRBD2,TRBJ2-3,TRBV5-1,CASSPGAGRLTDTQYF,TGCGCCAGCAGCCCGGGAGCGGGACGCCTCACAGATACGCAGTATTTT
.,.,TRBJ2-1,TRBV2,CASSNNEQFF,TGTGCCAGCAGCAACAATGAGCAGTTCTTC
.,TRBD1,TRBJ2-2,TRBV5-4,CASSSITRDRGELFF,TGTGCCAGCAGCTCTATTACCCGGGACAGGGGAGAGCTGTTTTTT
.,.,TRBJ2-3,TRBV2,CASSLQGEADTQYF,TGTGCCAGCAGCCTCCAGGGGGAGGCAGATACGCAGTATTTT
.,TRBD1,TRBJ1-2,TRBV2,CASRDRGDYGYTF,TGTGCCAGCAGAGACAGGGGGGACTATGGCTACACCTTC
.,.,TRBJ2-1,TRBV6-5,CASSYSASNNEQFF,TGTGCCAGCAGTTACTCAGCGTCGAACAATGAGCAGTTCTTC
.,.,TRBJ2-4,TRBV13,CASSPQQASITKNIQYF,TGTGCCAGCAGCCCGCAACAAGCGAGCATAACCAAAAACATTCAGTACTTC
.,TRBD1,TRBJ1-4,TRBV5-1,CASSLAGTGGEKLFF,TGCGCCAGCAGCTTGGCGGGGACAGGGGGAGAAAAACTGTTTTTT
once,.,TRBJ1-6,TRBV9,CASSVEPLNSPLHF,TGTGCCAGCAGCGTAGAGCCCCTAAATTCACCCCTCCACTTT
.,TRBD1,TRBJ1-2,TRBV5-1,CASSVYTRGQGAGYGYTF,TGCGCCAGCAGCGTCTATACCCGCGGACAGGGGGCGGGTTATGGCTACACCTTC
.,TRBD1,TRBJ1-3,TRBV7-3,CASSQGGGNTIYF,TGTGCCAGCTCCCAGGGGGGCGGAAACACCATATATTTT
.,.,TRBJ2-7,TRBV10-2,CASSEFDLVGEQYF,TGCGCCAGCAGTGAGTTTGATCTCGTCGGCGAGCAGTACTTC
.,.,TRBJ2-7,TRBV28,CASRELYEQYF,TGTGCCAGCAGGGAGTTATACGAGCAGTACTTC
few,.,TRBJ2-1,TRBV6-6,CASSAQLREQFF,TGTGCCAGCAGTGCCCAATTGAGGGAGCAGTTCTTC